This T cell receptor (beta chain) comes out of a study of blood T cell repertoires in COVID-19. TCRdb's table, derived via immunoSEQ multiplex PCR, lists solely in-frame clones and lacks some. Among about 230,000 clones listed, approximately 84% were seen once. The germline V gene encodes CDR1 MRHNA and CDR2 SNTAGT. The trim removed 4 bases at V and 4 bases at J, leaving 15 bases unmatched. The CDR3 is 18 residues long. This clone appeared once. The sequence was collected from a man aged 50 or older with COVID-19, enrolled during active disease. Sequencing was done on a sample of peripheral blood. The chain joins TRBV6-4 to TRBJ2-5; 10 nucleotides agree with TRBD1. CDR3 loop: CASSAQTGGKTVGETQYF. Here the CDR3 DNA reads TGTGCCAGCAGTGCCCAGACAGGGGGCAAAACGGTAGGAGAGACCCAGTACTTC.